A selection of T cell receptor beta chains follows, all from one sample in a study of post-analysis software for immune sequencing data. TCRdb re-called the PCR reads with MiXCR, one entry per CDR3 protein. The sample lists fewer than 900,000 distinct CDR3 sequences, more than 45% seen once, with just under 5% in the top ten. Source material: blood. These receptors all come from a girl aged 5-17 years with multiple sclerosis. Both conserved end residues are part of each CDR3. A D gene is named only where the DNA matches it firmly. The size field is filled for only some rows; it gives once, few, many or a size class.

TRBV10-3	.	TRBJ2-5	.	CAIGVNMQETQYF	TGTGCCATCGGAGTGAATATGCAAGAGACCCAGTACTTC
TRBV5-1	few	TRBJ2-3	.	CASTSSRTGIDTQYF	TGCGCCAGCACCTCCTCCAGAACGGGAATAGATACGCAGTATTTT
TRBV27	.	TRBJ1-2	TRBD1	CASSPSTGEVNYGYTF	TGTGCCAGCAGTCCTTCGACAGGGGAAGTTAACTATGGCTACACCTTC
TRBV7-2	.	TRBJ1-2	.	CVSSLALGGGNYGYTF	TGTGTCAGCAGCTTAGCCCTAGGCGGGGGTAACTATGGCTACACCTTC
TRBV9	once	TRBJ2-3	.	CAGSVVGRTDTQYF	TGTGCCGGCAGCGTAGTGGGCAGAACAGATACGCAGTATTTT
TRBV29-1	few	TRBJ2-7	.	CSGADPASYEQYF	TGCAGCGGGGCTGACCCGGCGTCCTACGAGCAGTACTTC
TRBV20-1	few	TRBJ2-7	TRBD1	CSAGPGQGGEQYF	TGCAGTGCTGGCCCGGGACAGGGAGGCGAGCAGTACTTC
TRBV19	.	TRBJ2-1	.	CAIRNEQFF	TGTGCCATCCGCAATGAGCAGTTCTTC
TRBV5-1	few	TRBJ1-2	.	CASSRPSGDGNYGYTF	TGCGCCAGCAGCCGGCCGTCCGGGGACGGAAACTATGGCTACACCTTC
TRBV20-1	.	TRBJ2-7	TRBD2	CSARDSGRVYEQYF	TGCAGTGCTAGAGATAGCGGGAGGGTTTACGAGCAGTACTTC
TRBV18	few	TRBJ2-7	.	CASSPRVGDYEQYF	TGTGCCAGCTCACCCCGCGTCGGGGACTACGAGCAGTACTTC
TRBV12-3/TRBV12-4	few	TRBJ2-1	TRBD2	CASSQLAGGMNEQFF	TGTGCCAGCAGCCAACTAGCGGGAGGAATGAATGAGCAGTTCTTC
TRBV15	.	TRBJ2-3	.	CATRGISTDTQYF	TGTGCCACCAGGGGAATCAGCACAGATACGCAGTATTTT
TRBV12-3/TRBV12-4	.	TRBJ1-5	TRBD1	CAGSSGTGYNQPQHF	TGTGCCGGCAGCTCCGGGACAGGGTACAATCAGCCCCAGCATTTT
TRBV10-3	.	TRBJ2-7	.	CAISWDNRPYEQYF	TGTGCCATCAGTTGGGACAACCGTCCCTACGAGCAGTACTTC
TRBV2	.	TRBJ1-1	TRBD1	CANLGGTGRRDTEAFF	TGTGCCAACCTGGGAGGGACAGGCAGGAGGGATACTGAAGCTTTCTTT
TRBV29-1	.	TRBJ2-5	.	CSALQEEQYF	TGCAGCGCCTTGCAAGAAGAGCAGTACTTC
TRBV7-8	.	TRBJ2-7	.	CASSLQTNYEQYF	TGTGCCAGCAGCTTACAGACCAACTACGAGCAGTACTTC
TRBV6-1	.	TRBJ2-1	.	CASSEAAVEQFF	TGTGCCAGCAGTGAAGCGGCTGTCGAGCAGTTCTTC
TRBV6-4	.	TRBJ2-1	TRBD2	CASSEGLDNEQFF	TGTGCCAGCAGTGAAGGACTAGACAATGAGCAGTTCTTC
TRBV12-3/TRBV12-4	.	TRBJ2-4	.	CASSSNRGGQEQYF	TGTGCCAGCAGTTCCAATCGCGGAGGGCAAGAGCAGTACTTC
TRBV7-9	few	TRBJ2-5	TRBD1	CASSLVQGAMRETQYF	TGTGCCAGCAGCTTAGTACAGGGGGCGATGAGGGAGACCCAGTACTTC
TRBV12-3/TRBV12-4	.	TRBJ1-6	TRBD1	CASSPSTGVGSPPHF	TGTGCCAGCAGCCCCTCCACAGGGGTTGGCTCACCCCCCCACTTT
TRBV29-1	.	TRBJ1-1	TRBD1	CSVDRTGAHTEAFF	TGCAGCGTTGACCGGACAGGAGCTCACACTGAAGCTTTCTTT
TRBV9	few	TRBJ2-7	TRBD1	CASSDGTDRLQYF	TGTGCCAGCAGCGATGGGACAGATCGATTGCAGTACTTC
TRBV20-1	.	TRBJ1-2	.	CSARRGVNYGYTF	TGCAGTGCTAGAAGAGGGGTTAACTATGGCTACACCTTC
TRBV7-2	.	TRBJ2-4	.	CASSRLTLGIQYF	TGTGCCAGCAGCCGCCTAACGCTCGGCATTCAGTACTTC
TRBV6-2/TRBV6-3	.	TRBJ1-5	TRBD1	CASSYGFGQGVSNQPQHF	TGTGCCAGCAGTTACGGTTTCGGACAGGGGGTTAGCAATCAGCCCCAGCATTTT
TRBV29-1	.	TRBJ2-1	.	CSVPKRDRPHNEQVF	TGCAGCGTCCCAAAGCGGGACAGACCCCACAATGAGCAGGTCTTC
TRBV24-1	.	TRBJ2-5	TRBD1	CATSDFPRTGGRETQYF	TGTGCCACCAGTGATTTTCCTCGGACAGGGGGCCGAGAGACCCAGTACTTC
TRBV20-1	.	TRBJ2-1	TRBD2	CSARPPGGPHNEQFF	TGCAGTGCTAGGCCTCCGGGAGGGCCCCACAATGAGCAGTTCTTC
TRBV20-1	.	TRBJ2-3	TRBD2	CSARDYETGVTPGLAGGNTDTQYF	TGCAGTGCTAGAGATTACGAGACAGGGGTTACCCCGGGACTAGCGGGAGGGAACACAGATACGCAGTATTTT
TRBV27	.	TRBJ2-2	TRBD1	CASSLSQTGFLIGELFF	TGTGCCAGCAGTTTATCCCAGACAGGGTTTTTGATCGGGGAGCTGTTTTTT
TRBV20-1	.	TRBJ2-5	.	CSASGREQTQYF	TGCAGTGCTAGCGGCAGGGAACAGACCCAGTACTTC
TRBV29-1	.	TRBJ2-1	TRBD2	CSVRNLAGVSEQFF	TGCAGCGTTAGGAACCTAGCGGGAGTAAGCGAGCAGTTCTTC
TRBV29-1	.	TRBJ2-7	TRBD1	CSVDAGTATYEQYF	TGCAGCGTTGACGCCGGGACAGCCACCTACGAGCAGTACTTC
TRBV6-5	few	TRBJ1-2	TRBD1	CASSYRTGHGYTF	TGTGCCAGCAGTTACCGGACAGGCCATGGCTACACCTTC
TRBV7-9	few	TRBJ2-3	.	CASSSLSGLIAQYF	TGTGCCAGCAGCTCTTTGTCGGGCCTCATCGCGCAGTATTTT
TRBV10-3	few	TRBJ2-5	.	CAISDIGQKETQYF	TGTGCCATCAGTGACATTGGACAGAAAGAGACCCAGTACTTC
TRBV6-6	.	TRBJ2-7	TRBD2	CASSPIPLAGVPYEQYF	TGTGCCAGCAGTCCCATCCCCCTAGCGGGAGTACCCTACGAGCAGTACTTC
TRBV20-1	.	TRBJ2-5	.	CSARVRGVEQYF	TGCAGTGCTAGAGTCAGGGGCGTTGAGCAGTACTTC
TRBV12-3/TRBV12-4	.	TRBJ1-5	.	CASSPRGAHNQPQHF	TGTGCCAGCAGCCCCAGAGGGGCGCACAATCAGCCCCAGCATTTT
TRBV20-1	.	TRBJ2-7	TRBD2	CSASRTSGTGEQYF	TGCAGTGCTTCCCGGACTAGCGGGACGGGCGAGCAGTACTTC
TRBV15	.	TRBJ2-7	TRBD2	CATSSPDSGTNEQYF	TGTGCCACCAGCAGTCCAGATAGCGGGACCAACGAGCAGTACTTC
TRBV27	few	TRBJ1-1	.	CASSLLTGMNTEAFF	TGTGCCAGCAGCCTGCTAACAGGGATGAACACTGAAGCTTTCTTT
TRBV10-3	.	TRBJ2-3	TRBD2	CAISDTSGSISTDTQYF	TGTGCCATCAGTGACACTAGCGGGAGTATCAGCACAGATACGCAGTATTTT
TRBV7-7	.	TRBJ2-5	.	CASSLQAGWGETQYF	TGTGCTAGCAGCCTTCAGGCGGGATGGGGAGAGACCCAGTACTTC
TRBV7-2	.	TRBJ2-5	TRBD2	CASSLGSGGETQYF	TGTGCCAGCAGCTTAGGGTCGGGGGGGGAGACCCAGTACTTC
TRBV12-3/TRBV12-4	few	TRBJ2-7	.	CASSWEGDTYEQYF	TGTGCCAGCAGTTGGGAGGGGGATACCTACGAGCAGTACTTC
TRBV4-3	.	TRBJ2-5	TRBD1	CASSQDLRGQGALLETQYF	TGCGCCAGCAGCCAAGATCTCCGGGGACAGGGGGCTCTTCTAGAGACCCAGTACTTC
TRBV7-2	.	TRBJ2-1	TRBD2	CASSPRGAGGPGQFF	TGTGCCAGCAGCCCCCGTGGAGCGGGAGGGCCGGGACAGTTCTTC
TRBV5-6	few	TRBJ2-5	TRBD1	CANSLSPRGETQYF	TGTGCCAACAGCTTGTCTCCCAGGGGGGAGACCCAGTACTTC
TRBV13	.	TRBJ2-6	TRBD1	CASSDGTANSGANVLTF	TGTGCCAGCAGCGACGGGACAGCGAACTCTGGGGCCAACGTCCTGACTTTC
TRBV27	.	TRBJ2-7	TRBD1	CASSSRGGTGPYEQYF	TGTGCCAGCAGTTCGCGGGGCGGGACAGGCCCCTACGAGCAGTACTTC